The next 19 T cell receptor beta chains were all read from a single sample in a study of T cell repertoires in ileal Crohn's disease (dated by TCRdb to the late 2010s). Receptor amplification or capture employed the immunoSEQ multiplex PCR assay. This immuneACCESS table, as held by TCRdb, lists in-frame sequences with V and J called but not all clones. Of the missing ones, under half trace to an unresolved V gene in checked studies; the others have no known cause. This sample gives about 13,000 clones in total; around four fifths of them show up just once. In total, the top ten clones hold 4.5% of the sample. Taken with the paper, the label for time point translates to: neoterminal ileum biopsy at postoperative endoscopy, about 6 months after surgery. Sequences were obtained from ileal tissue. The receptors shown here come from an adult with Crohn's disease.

For the CDR3, the DNA is TGTGCCAGAAGCTTAAGACCACTCGACAGGACTAACTATGGCTACACCTTC. It codes for CARSLRPLDRTNYGYTF. The chain joins TRBV5-3 to TRBJ1-2, with a possible D match to TRBD1 (6 bases). TRBV5-3 is sorted into the ORF group, with uncertain function. This CDR3 comprises 17 residues. The V end was cut by 2 bases, the J end by 0 bases, with 17 bases between.

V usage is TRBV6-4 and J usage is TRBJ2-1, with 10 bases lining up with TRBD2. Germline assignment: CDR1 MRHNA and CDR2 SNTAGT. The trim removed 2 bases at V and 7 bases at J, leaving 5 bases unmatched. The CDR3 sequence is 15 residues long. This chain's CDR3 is CASSDELAGVNEQFF. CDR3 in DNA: TGTGCCAGCAGTGACGAGCTAGCGGGGGTAAATGAGCAGTTCTTC.

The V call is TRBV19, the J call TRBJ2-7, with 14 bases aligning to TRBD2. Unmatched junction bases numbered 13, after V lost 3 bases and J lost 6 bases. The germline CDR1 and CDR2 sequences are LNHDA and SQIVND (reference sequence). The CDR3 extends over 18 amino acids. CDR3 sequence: CASSIRLAGGGRPGEQYF. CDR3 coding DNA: TGTGCCAGTAGTATCCGACTAGCGGGAGGGGGCAGGCCGGGCGAGCAGTACTTC.

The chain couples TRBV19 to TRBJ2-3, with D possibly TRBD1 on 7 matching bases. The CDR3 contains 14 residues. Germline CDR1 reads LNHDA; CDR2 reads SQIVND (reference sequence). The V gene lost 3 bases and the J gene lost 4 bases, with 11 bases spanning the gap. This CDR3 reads CASSIQGGADTQYF. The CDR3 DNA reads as TGTGCCAGTAGTATTCAGGGGGGCGCAGATACGCAGTATTTT.

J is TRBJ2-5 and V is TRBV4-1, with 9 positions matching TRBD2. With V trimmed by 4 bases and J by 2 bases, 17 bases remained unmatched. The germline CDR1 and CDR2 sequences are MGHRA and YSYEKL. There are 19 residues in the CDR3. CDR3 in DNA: TGCGCCAGCAGCCCCCTTCCCTCCCCGCGGGGGGGCCGGCAAGAGACCCAGTACTTC. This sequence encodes CASSPLPSPRGGRQETQYF.

Here the CDR3 DNA reads TGTGCCAGCAGCAGGGACAGGGTGTACGAGCAGTACTTC. Translated: CASSRDRVYEQYF. The chain recombines TRBV6-5 with TRBJ2-7, with 9 positions matching TRBD1. The V gene's germline CDR1 is MNHEY and CDR2 SVGAGI. The CDR3 spans 13 residues. V shed 6 bases, J shed 4 bases, and the junction held 4 bases outside the gene matches.

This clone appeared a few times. In nucleotides, the CDR3 is TGTGCCAGCAGCTTACGCGGAGGGGATGACTATGGCTACACCTTC. Translating gives CASSLRGGDDYGYTF. This chain connects TRBV7-3 to TRBJ1-2; weak D call: TRBD1 (5 bases). Between the trimmed V and J ends, which lost 2 bases and 3 bases, there was a span of 13 bases. In germline, CDR1 is SGHTA, CDR2 FQGTGA. This CDR3 is built from 15 residues.

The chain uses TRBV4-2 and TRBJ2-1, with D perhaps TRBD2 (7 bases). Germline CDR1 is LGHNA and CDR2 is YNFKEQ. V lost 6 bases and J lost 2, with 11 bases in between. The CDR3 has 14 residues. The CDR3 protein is CASRGGGPYNEQFF. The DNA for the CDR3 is TGTGCCAGCAGGGGAGGGGGGCCCTACAATGAGCAGTTCTTC.

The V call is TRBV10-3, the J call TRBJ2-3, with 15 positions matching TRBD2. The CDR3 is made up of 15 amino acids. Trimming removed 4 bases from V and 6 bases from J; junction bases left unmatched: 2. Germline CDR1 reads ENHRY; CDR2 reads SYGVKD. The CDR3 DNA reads TGTGCCATCAGTGGCGGGACTAGCGGGGGGGATACGCAGTATTTT. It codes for CAISGGTSGGDTQYF.

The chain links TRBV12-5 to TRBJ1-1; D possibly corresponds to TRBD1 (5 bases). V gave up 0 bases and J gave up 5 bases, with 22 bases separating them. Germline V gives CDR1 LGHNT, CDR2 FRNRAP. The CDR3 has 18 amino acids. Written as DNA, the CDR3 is TGTGCTAGTGGTTTGGTACGGGGGGGTTTTGGGTCAAGGACTGAAGCTTTCTTT. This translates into CASGLVRGGFGSRTEAFF.

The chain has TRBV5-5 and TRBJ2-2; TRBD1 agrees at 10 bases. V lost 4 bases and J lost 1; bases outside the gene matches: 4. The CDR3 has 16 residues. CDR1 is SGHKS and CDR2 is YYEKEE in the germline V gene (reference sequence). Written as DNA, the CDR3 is TGTGCCAGCAGCCCCGGGACAGGGGTGAACACCGGGGAGCTGTTTTTT. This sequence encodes CASSPGTGVNTGELFF.

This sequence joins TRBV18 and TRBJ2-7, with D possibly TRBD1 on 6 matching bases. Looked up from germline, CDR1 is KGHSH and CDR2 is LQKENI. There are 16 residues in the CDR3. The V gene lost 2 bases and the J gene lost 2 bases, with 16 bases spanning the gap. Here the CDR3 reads CASSPGWAGAPYEQYF. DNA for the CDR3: TGTGCCAGCTCACCAGGTTGGGCAGGGGCCCCCTACGAGCAGTACTTC.

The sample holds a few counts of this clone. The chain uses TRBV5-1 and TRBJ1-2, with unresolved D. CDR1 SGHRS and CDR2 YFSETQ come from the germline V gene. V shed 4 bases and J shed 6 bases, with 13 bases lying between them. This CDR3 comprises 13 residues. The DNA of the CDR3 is TGCGCCAGCAGCCCCCCTAGTCCCCATGGCTACACCTTC. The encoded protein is CASSPPSPHGYTF.

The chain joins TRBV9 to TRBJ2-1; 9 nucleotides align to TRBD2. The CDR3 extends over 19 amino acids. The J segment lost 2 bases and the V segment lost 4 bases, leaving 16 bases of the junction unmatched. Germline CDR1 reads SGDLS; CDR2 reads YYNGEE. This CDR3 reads CASSPRGLAGFSTYNEQFF. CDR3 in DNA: TGTGCCAGCAGCCCCCGCGGGCTAGCGGGGTTTTCAACCTACAATGAGCAGTTCTTC.

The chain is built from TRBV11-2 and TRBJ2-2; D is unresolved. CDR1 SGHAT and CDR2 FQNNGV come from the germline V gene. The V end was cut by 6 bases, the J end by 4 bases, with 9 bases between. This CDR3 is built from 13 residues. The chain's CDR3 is CASRQQVTGELFF. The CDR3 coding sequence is TGTGCCAGCAGACAGCAGGTCACCGGGGAGCTGTTTTTT. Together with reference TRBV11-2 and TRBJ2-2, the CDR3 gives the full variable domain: EAGVAQSPRYKIIEKRQSVAFWCNPISGHATLYWYQQILGQGPKLLIQFQNNGVVDDSQLPKDRFSAERLKGVDSTLKIQPAKLEDSAVYLCASRQQVTGELFFGEGSRLTVL.

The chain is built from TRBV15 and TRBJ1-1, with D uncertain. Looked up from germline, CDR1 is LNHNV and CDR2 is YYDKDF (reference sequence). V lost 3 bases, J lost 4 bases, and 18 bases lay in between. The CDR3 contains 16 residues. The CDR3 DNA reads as TGTGCCACCAGCAGGGAAACCGGGTCCTTCGGCACTGAAGCTTTCTTT. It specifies CATSRETGSFGTEAFF.

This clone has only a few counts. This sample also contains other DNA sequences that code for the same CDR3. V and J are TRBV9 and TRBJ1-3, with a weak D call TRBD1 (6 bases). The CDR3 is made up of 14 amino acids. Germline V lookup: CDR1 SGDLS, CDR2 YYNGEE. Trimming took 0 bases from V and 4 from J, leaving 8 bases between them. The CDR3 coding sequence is TGTGCCAGCAGCGTAGGCCAGGGGGGAAACACCATATATTTT. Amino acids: CASSVGQGGNTIYF.

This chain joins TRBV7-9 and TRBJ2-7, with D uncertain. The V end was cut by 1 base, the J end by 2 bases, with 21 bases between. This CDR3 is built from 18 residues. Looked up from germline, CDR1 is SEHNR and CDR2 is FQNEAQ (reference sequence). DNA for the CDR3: TGTGCCAGCAGCTTAGACAGCCTTGATCCAGAGATTGCCTACGAGCAGTACTTC. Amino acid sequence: CASSLDSLDPEIAYEQYF. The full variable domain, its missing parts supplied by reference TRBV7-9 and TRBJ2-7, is DTGVSQNPRHKITKRGQNVTFRCDPISEHNRLYWYRQTLGQGPEFLTYFQNEAQLEKSRLLSDRFSAERPKGSFSTLEIQRTEQGDSAMYLCASSLDSLDPEIAYEQYFGPGTRLTVT.

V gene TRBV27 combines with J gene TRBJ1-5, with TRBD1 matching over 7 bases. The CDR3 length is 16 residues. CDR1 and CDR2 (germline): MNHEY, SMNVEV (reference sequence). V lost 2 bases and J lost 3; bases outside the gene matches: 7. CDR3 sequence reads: CASSLQGGFYNQPQHF. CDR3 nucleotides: TGTGCCAGCAGTTTACAGGGGGGCTTCTACAATCAGCCCCAGCATTTT.